What follows describes a single T cell receptor beta chain. Its antigen remains unidentified. There are no base qualities to consult, and no much larger clone falls within one base. This sample was included in a study of Ad26.COV2.S vaccination and SARS-CoV-2 variants (dated by TCRdb to the early 2020s). With regard to the full study: Donors in the vaccine arm were drawn from COV1001, a multicentre, randomized, double-blind, placebo-controlled phase I-IIa trial testing Ad26.COV2.S in healthy adults. Investigators remained blinded to trial group allocation during experiments and outcome assessment. A total of around 32 samples were included in the TCR-sequenced set, comprising 19 Ad26.COV2.S vaccine recipients, 5 placebo recipients and 8 SARS-CoV-2 convalescent individuals. TCRbeta repertoire sequencing was used to assess the specificity and breadth of SARS-CoV-2-reactive T cell receptors after Ad26.COV2.S vaccination. Trial participants were randomized into five groups of five, in which low-dose or high-dose Ad26.COV2.S was given once or twice, or placebo was given on both occasions. Dosing of Ad26.COV2.S was intramuscular, at either 5x10^10 or 1x10^11 viral particles, delivered as one shot or as two shots spaced 56 days apart.

CDR1 and CDR2 (LGHNA, YNFKEQ) derive from the germline V gene. V lost 0 bases and J lost 7 bases; the stretch between them is 16 bases long. The CDR3, from cysteine to phenylalanine, totals 17 residues. The only DNA kept is the CDR3, 51 bases in frame from the first base. The treatment or condition label, read with the paper, signifies: around 19 received Ad26.COV2.S at low or high dose, single or two shots; roughly 5 received placebo; per-sample allocation not given. For vaccine and placebo recipients, repertoires were sequenced using samples collected on day 63 after the first injection. Cohort 1b enrolled 20 to 30 adults aged 18-55 years at a single site in Boston, USA, between 29 July and 7 August 2020. Ad26.COV2.S consisted of a replication-incompetent adenovirus type 26 vector by which a prefusion-stabilized SARS-CoV-2 spike protein from the original Wuhan strain was expressed. General study outcomes and caveats: The authors noted that total T cell responses may have been underestimated by the TCR breadth and depth analyses. Vaccine and placebo recipients had similar non-spike TCR breadth, a finding consistent with the vaccine containing only spike. Spike-specific TCR breadth was higher in Ad26.COV2.S recipients than in placebo recipients (P = 0.0014). After vaccination, substantial breadth of spike-specific CD8+ and CD4+ T cell responses was reported. The study lacked the statistical power to compare responses across vaccine doses or regimens.

The immunoSEQ Assay was used to sequence TCRbeta CDR3 regions. After extraction, genomic DNA underwent amplification by bias-controlled multiplex PCR, followed by high-throughput sequencing. Per the source publication's procedure: To quantify the absolute abundance of every unique TCRbeta CDR3 region, sequences were collapsed and filtered. Usable DNA was measured by amplifying reference genes present in all nucleated cells, and TCRbeta template counts were normalized to that usable DNA to estimate T cell fraction. Repertoire TCRs were annotated as SARS-CoV-2-specific by exact matching of V gene, CDR3 amino acid sequence and J gene to a known reactive TCR set. The reference SARS-CoV-2 TCR set was derived from MIRA and filtered for enrichment in COVID-19-positive ImmuneCODE repertoires, a step that removed public or cross-reactive TCRs. Drawing on the MIRA antigens, annotated TCRs were analysed further at the level of specific ORF or position within ORF. Breadth was defined as the number of annotated unique rearrangements divided by the total number of unique productive rearrangements, and depth was defined as the summed frequency of the annotated unique rearrangements. Two-sided Wilcoxon rank-sum tests were used to compare TCR breadth between groups. TCRdb mirrors the immuneACCESS table, restricted to in-frame sequences. Some clones are absent from its copies; in checked studies, under half trace to an unresolved V gene, and the reason for the others is unknown. The D gene and trimming were derived from the DNA, and the V and J assignments and clone size from that table. This sample gives some 250,000 clones in total; 88% of them show up just once. The ten largest account for around 10% of the sample.

The TCR originated in a person between 18 and 60 years old who received the Ad26.COV2.S COVID-19 vaccine or a placebo. The chain links TRBV4-2 with TRBJ1-6; the D gene is possibly TRBD1, with 5 bases matching. The sequencing here drew on peripheral blood, taken in a trial of Ad26.COV2.S vaccine versus placebo. The CDR3 region: CASSQDPLQGGNSPLHF. The DNA reads as follows: TGTGCCAGCAGCCAAGATCCCCTGCAGGGAGGAAATTCACCCCTCCACTTT.